Presented here are 26 T cell receptor beta chains from one specimen sequenced in a study of cytomegalovirus exposure and HLA in healthy donors (dated by TCRdb to 2015 to 2018). The method was the immunoSEQ multiplex PCR assay. Imported from immuneACCESS, the table was reduced by TCRdb to in-frame sequences with V and J called. These copies leave out some clones; in studies compared against another copy, an unresolved V gene accounts for under half, and the cause of the remainder is not known. Counted in this sample were some 76,000 clones; around 94% of them appeared once. The ten largest account for less than 2.5% of the sample. Material for sequencing was PBMCs. These receptor sequences come from a young woman in good health and CMV-seronegative.

The chain couples TRBV13 to TRBJ1-1, with unresolved D. This CDR3 contains 14 residues. Trimming left V 0 bases short and J 5 bases short, with 10 bases between. Per the germline V gene, CDR1 is PRHDT and CDR2 is FYEKMQ (reference sequence). In nucleotides, the CDR3 is TGTGCCAGCAGCTTAGGGCCGGGTGAAACTGAAGCTTTCTTT. Residues: CASSLGPGETEAFF.

V usage is TRBV4-1 and J usage is TRBJ2-2, with a possible D match to TRBD2 (5 bases). CDR1 and CDR2 (germline): MGHRA, YSYEKL. Trimming removed 1 base at V and 3 bases at J, with 12 bases between. This CDR3 spans 16 amino acids. The CDR3 spells CASSQVSGVDTGELFF. The CDR3, as DNA: TGCGCCAGCAGCCAAGTCTCCGGGGTTGACACCGGGGAGCTGTTTTTT.

The CDR3, as DNA: TGCAGTGCTCGACAGTCAGATACGCAGTATTTT. This encodes CSARQSDTQYF. The chain recombines TRBV20-1 with TRBJ2-3; possibly TRBD1 for D (5 bases). This CDR3 has 11 amino acids. V gave up 5 bases and J gave up 4 bases, with 7 bases separating them. The germline V gene has CDR1 DFQATT and CDR2 SNEGSKA (reference sequence).

A note on this clone: At one of its ends the junction is not consistent with the germline gene, which may arise from a read error. The V and J genes are TRBV20-1 and TRBJ2-5; weak D call: TRBD1 (6 bases). The CDR3 has 11 amino acids. Germline V gene lookup returns CDR1 DFQATT and CDR2 SNEGSKA (reference sequence). In nucleotides, the CDR3 is TGCAGTGCTACAGAGTATCGGGACAAGAACTTC. Translating gives CSATEYRDKNF.

The chain is built from TRBV14 and TRBJ2-2; D is unresolved. The CDR3 covers 17 residues. Germline V CDR1 and CDR2: SGHDN, FVKESK. With 1 base removed from V and 0 bases from J, the gap between germline ends came to 12 bases. Here the CDR3 DNA reads TGTGCCAGCAGCCAAGGATGGCTGCCCACGAACACCGGGGAGCTGTTTTTT. It translates to CASSQGWLPTNTGELFF.

This chain connects TRBV18 to TRBJ1-5; TRBD1 matches 11 bases. Germline V lookup: CDR1 KGHSH, CDR2 LQKENI. Trimming removed 8 bases from V and 0 bases from J; junction bases left unmatched: 9. The CDR3 is made up of 17 amino acids. This CDR3 is CASAGTGGPYSNQPQHF. CDR3 bases: TGTGCCAGCGCGGGGACAGGGGGTCCATATAGCAATCAGCCCCAGCATTTT. Based on the CDR3 plus reference TRBV18 and TRBJ1-5, the full variable domain is NAGVMQNPRHLVRRRGQEARLRCSPMKGHSHVYWYRQLPEEGLKFMVYLQKENIIDESGMPKERFSAEFPKEGPSILRIQQVVRGDSAAYFCASAGTGGPYSNQPQHFGDGTRLSIL.

The genes are TRBV19 and TRBJ1-6, with 9 bases that match TRBD1. The V and J ends lost 8 bases and 11 bases, in that order; junction bases with no gene match: 13. The V gene's germline CDR1 is LNHDA and CDR2 SQIVND (reference sequence). CDR3 length: 15 residues. Here the CDR3 reads CASSSPTGGKPPLHF. Here the CDR3 DNA reads TGTGCCAGTTCAAGCCCGACAGGGGGTAAACCACCCCTCCACTTT.

The chain uses TRBV2 and TRBJ2-1; D may be TRBD1 (6 bases). V dropped 3 bases and J dropped 0 bases, with 9 bases sitting between them. This CDR3 has 15 amino acids. The germline CDR1 and CDR2 sequences are SNHLY and FYNNEI. CDR3 region: CASSEGRGSYNEQFF. The CDR3 nucleotides read TGTGCCAGCAGTGAGGGCAGGGGCTCCTACAATGAGCAGTTCTTC. Using reference TRBV2 and TRBJ2-1 for the parts outside the CDR3, the full variable domain is EPEVTQTPSHQVTQMGQEVILRCVPISNHLYFYWYRQILGQKVEFLVSFYNNEISEKSEIFDDQFSVERPDGSNFTLKIRSTKLEDSAMYFCASSEGRGSYNEQFFGPGTRLTVL.

In its sample, this clone was seen once. J is TRBJ2-6 and V is TRBV12-5, with TRBD1 as a possible D gene (6 bases). Germline loops: CDR1 LGHNT, CDR2 FRNRAP. The CDR3 extends over 17 amino acids. The V gene lost 2 bases and the J gene lost 0 bases, with 11 bases spanning the gap. The CDR3 DNA is TGTGCTAGTGGTTTGCAGGGCAGGGGCTCTGGGGCCAACGTCCTGACTTTC. It encodes CASGLQGRGSGANVLTF. Filled out from reference TRBV12-5 and TRBJ2-6, the complete variable domain reads DARVTQTPRHKVTEMGQEVTMRCQPILGHNTVFWYRQTMMQGLELLAYFRNRAPLDDSGMPKDRFSAEMPDATLATLKIQPSEPRDSAVYFCASGLQGRGSGANVLTFGAGSRLTVL.

This sequence joins TRBV6-5 and TRBJ2-2; tentatively, D is TRBD2 (6 bases). The V and J ends lost 0 bases and 3 bases respectively, with 8 bases between them. The germline V gene has CDR1 MNHEY and CDR2 SVGAGI. The CDR3 has 15 residues. CDR3: CASSYSDYDTGELFF. The CDR3 DNA reads TGTGCCAGCAGTTACTCGGACTATGACACCGGGGAGCTGTTTTTT.

Only one count was recorded for this clone. The V and J genes are TRBV15 and TRBJ2-5; 8 bases fit TRBD1. This CDR3 comprises 16 residues. After removal of 1 base from V and 5 bases from J, the junction contained 9 bases not matched to a gene. Germline V lookup: CDR1 LNHNV, CDR2 YYDKDF (reference sequence). The DNA for the CDR3 is TGTGCCACCAGCAGAGCTGTGGACAGGGCGGCGGAGACCCAGTACTTC. Protein: CATSRAVDRAAETQYF.

A single count supports this clone. The gene calls are TRBV7-3 and TRBJ2-7, with D unresolved. The CDR3 covers 13 residues. Germline CDR1 and CDR2: SGHTA and FQGTGA. V was trimmed by 2 bases and J by 3 bases, leaving 8 bases between them. This CDR3 reads CASSLFSGYEQYF. CDR3 nucleotides: TGTGCCAGCAGCTTATTCTCGGGCTACGAGCAGTACTTC.

The chain joins TRBV9 to TRBJ2-5; unclear D gene. The length of the CDR3 is 12 residues. Germline CDR1 SGDLS, CDR2 YYNGEE. V gave up 3 bases and J gave up 5 bases, with 8 bases separating them. The CDR3 here is CASSGVGETQYF. In nucleotides, the CDR3 is TGTGCCAGCAGCGGAGTCGGGGAGACCCAGTACTTC.

CDR3: CASSLSNIGQEVEQYF. CDR3 bases: TGTGCCAGCAGCTTATCTAACATTGGGCAGGAGGTCGAGCAGTACTTC. The chain combines TRBV7-9 with TRBJ2-7, with TRBD2 as a possible D gene (5 bases). Germline CDR1 reads SEHNR; CDR2 reads FQNEAQ (reference sequence). V was pared by 2 bases and J by 6 bases, with 20 bases between. CDR3 length equals 16 residues.

V gene TRBV9 combines with J gene TRBJ2-1; tentatively, D is TRBD2 (7 bases). Germline V gives CDR1 SGDLS, CDR2 YYNGEE. The CDR3 sequence is 14 residues long. The V end lost 3 bases, the J end lost 7 bases, and 14 bases lay between the germline ends. The CDR3 sequence: CASSEGGGLNEQFF. Written as DNA, the CDR3 is TGTGCCAGCAGCGAGGGAGGGGGGCTTAATGAGCAGTTCTTC.

V gene TRBV5-4 combines with J gene TRBJ1-5; 7 positions agree with TRBD1. The CDR3 spans 14 residues. With 3 bases clipped from V and 1 base from J, the junction kept 1 base outside the gene matches. Germline assignment: CDR1 SGHNT and CDR2 YYREEE (reference sequence). The CDR3 protein is CASSSGGSNQPQHF. CDR3 coding DNA: TGTGCCAGCAGCTCAGGGGGAAGCAATCAGCCCCAGCATTTT.

This rearrangement joins TRBV18 to TRBJ2-1, with 7 bases fitting TRBD1. V dropped 3 bases and J dropped 11; count of bases not matched to a gene: 10. Germline V CDR1 and CDR2: KGHSH, LQKENI. The CDR3 spans 14 residues. The CDR3 nucleotides are TGTGCCAGCTCACCTCCGAATGACAGGGAGAAGCAGTTCTTC. As protein: CASSPPNDREKQFF.

This chain links TRBV7-9 with TRBJ2-2; D remains ambiguous. The length of the CDR3 is 13 residues. The germline V gene encodes CDR1 SEHNR and CDR2 FQNEAQ (reference sequence). Trimming removed 0 bases from V and 5 bases from J, with 4 bases in between. The CDR3: CASSLASTGELFF. The CDR3 DNA follows: TGTGCCAGCAGCTTAGCGTCTACCGGGGAGCTGTTTTTT.

This rearrangement joins TRBV6-5 to TRBJ1-2, with TRBD1 matching over 8 bases. From germline, CDR1 is MNHEY and CDR2 SVGAGI. J gave up 12 bases and V 2 bases, and 5 bases lay outside the gene matches. The CDR3 has 12 residues. CDR3 amino acids: CASSYPDREDTF. CDR3 DNA sequence: TGTGCCAGCAGTTACCCGGACAGGGAAGACACCTTC.

This chain joins TRBV7-3 and TRBJ2-1; a possible D gene is TRBD1 (6 bases). V dropped 3 bases and J dropped 5 bases, with 8 bases sitting between them. Germline CDR1 and CDR2: SGHTA and FQGTGA. The CDR3 consists of 13 residues. CDR3 coding DNA: TGTGCCAGCAGCTTGGGACACCACAATGAGCAGTTCTTC. Its protein product is CASSLGHHNEQFF.

The chain employs TRBV7-9 and TRBJ1-2; D is unresolved. Per the germline V gene, CDR1 is SEHNR and CDR2 is FQNEAQ (reference sequence). The CDR3 extends over 14 amino acids. Trimming shortened V by 1 base and J by 6 bases, and 12 bases separated the two germline ends. CDR3 bases: TGTGCCAGCAGCTTAGAAGACCTGAGGGATGGCTACACCTTC. Protein sequence: CASSLEDLRDGYTF.

The V gene is TRBV10-3, the J gene TRBJ2-7, with no clear D. CDR1 and CDR2 (germline): ENHRY, SYGVKD. This CDR3 is built from 11 residues. V was clipped by 6 bases and J by 4 bases, with 7 bases between them. CDR3 DNA sequence: TGTGCCATCAGCCAGTCATACGAGCAGTACTTC. Translation: CAISQSYEQYF.

This chain connects TRBV4-1 to TRBJ2-7; the D is unclear. The germline V gene encodes CDR1 MGHRA and CDR2 YSYEKL. V shed 4 bases and J shed 0 bases, with 10 bases lying between them. This CDR3 has 14 residues. The CDR3 here is CASSLRGNSYEQYF. The CDR3 DNA reads TGCGCCAGCAGCCTGAGAGGCAACTCCTACGAGCAGTACTTC.

The V call is TRBV27, the J call TRBJ2-7; 9 nucleotides align to TRBD1. From germline, CDR1 is MNHEY and CDR2 SMNVEV (reference sequence). CDR3 length equals 15 residues. V dropped 4 bases and J dropped 1; count of bases not matched to a gene: 5. The CDR3 protein is CASSSGQGWSYEQYF. The CDR3, as DNA: TGTGCCAGCAGTTCCGGACAGGGGTGGTCCTACGAGCAGTACTTC.

V is TRBV19 and J is TRBJ1-2; 7 nucleotides line up with TRBD1. J was trimmed by 4 bases and V by 5 bases; bases with no gene match: 7. Germline lookup yields CDR1 LNHDA and CDR2 SQIVND (reference sequence). CDR3 length equals 14 residues. This CDR3 reads CASSGDRDRYGYTF. The CDR3 bases are TGTGCCAGTAGTGGGGACAGAGACCGCTATGGCTACACCTTC.

This clone has a single count. The chain uses TRBV5-1 and TRBJ2-3, with D possibly TRBD2 on 6 matching bases. Trimming pared 4 bases from V and 4 bases from J, leaving 13 bases between. The CDR3 has 14 amino acids. CDR1 is SGHRS and CDR2 is YFSETQ in the germline V gene. The CDR3 coding sequence is TGCGCCAGCAGCCTCGGACTAATTTCAGATACGCAGTATTTT. Translation gives CASSLGLISDTQYF. Complete variable domain (other parts from reference TRBV5-1 and TRBJ2-3): KAGVTQTPRYLIKTRGQQVTLSCSPISGHRSVSWYQQTPGQGLQFLFEYFSETQRNKGNFPGRFSGRQFSNSRSEMNVSTLELGDSALYLCASSLGLISDTQYFGPGTRLTVL.